This T cell receptor (beta chain) was recorded in a study of cytomegalovirus exposure and HLA in healthy donors. CDR1 LNHNV and CDR2 YYDKDF come from the germline V gene (reference sequence). This CDR3 contains 14 residues. The J segment lost 5 bases and the V segment lost 8 bases, leaving 7 bases of the junction unmatched. TCRdb's table, derived via immunoSEQ multiplex PCR, lists solely in-frame clones and lacks some. Among over 110,000 clones listed, 85% to 90% were seen once. The chain has TRBV15 and TRBJ2-2; 8 positions match TRBD1. Sequences were obtained from PBMCs. The receptor was isolated from a man aged 18 to 30 in good health and CMV-seronegative. This chain's CDR3 is CATQTGGETGELFF. The CDR3 coding sequence is TGTGCCACCCAAACAGGGGGAGAGACCGGGGAGCTGTTTTTT.